This TCR beta chain was profiled in a study of PD-1 blockade in classical Hodgkin lymphoma. Study results and limitations: By C4D1, CD4+ diversity increased significantly, especially in complete responders. Complete responders had baseline diversity similar to newly diagnosed patients.

Concerning this clone: The antigen is undetermined.

Noted time point: cycle 4 day 1 (C4D1), after more than five weeks of nivolumab. Relapse was seen in all patients after autologous stem cell transplantation, and brentuximab vedotin exposure was variable. Purification of CD4+ T cells from thawed PBMCs was performed via magnetic negative selection. TCRdb's copy holds only in-frame clones and misses some; the assay was immunoSEQ multiplex PCR. Found here are around 37,000 clones, approximately 90% of them singletons; the top ten hold approximately 0.3%. The CDR3 is 15 amino acids. CDR1 and CDR2 (germline): KGHSH, LQKENI. V lost 5 bases, J lost 3 bases, and 5 bases stayed unmatched.

Here the sequenced sample was CD4+ T cells from blood, taken before the fourth cycle of nivolumab. The clonotype was recovered from a human donor with classical Hodgkin lymphoma. This chain uses TRBV18 with TRBJ2-1; 9 bases are shared with TRBD2. CDR3 residues: CASSSREGRYNEQFF. The DNA for the CDR3 is TGTGCCAGCTCATCGCGGGAGGGCCGCTACAATGAGCAGTTCTTC.